These 17 T cell receptor beta chains were sequenced from one sample in a study of human T cells and chemical hapten exposure. MiXCR, run by TCRdb on the RACE reads, gives a single entry per CDR3 protein. In the table there are around 120,000 distinct CDR3 sequences, roughly 11% of which are singletons. Specified time point: patch test 1, 2 weeks after DPC sensitization. Treatment defined: therapeutic diphenylcyclopropenone sensitization with weekly scalp DPC. The sequenced sample was whole blood, obtained in connection with sensitization to the hapten diphenylcyclopropenone (DPC). Receptors originate from a woman in her thirties or forties with alopecia areata. Some clones in this sample may be carry-over from other donors' samples.

This clonotype was seen ten or more times. The chain uses TRBV29-1 and TRBJ1-4, with D possibly TRBD1 on 5 matching bases. This CDR3 contains 12 residues. V gave up 4 bases and J gave up 13 bases, with 16 bases separating them. Germline CDR1 reads SQVTM; CDR2 reads ANQGSEA. DNA for the CDR3: TGCAGCGTTGGAGGAGGGGAAACCAGACTGTTTTTT. Translation: CSVGGGETRLFF.

This clonotype has a handful of counts. V gene TRBV12-3 or TRBV12-4 combines with J gene TRBJ2-6, with a tentative D call TRBD2 (5 bases). This CDR3 has 17 residues. V gave up 3 bases and J gave up 4 bases, with 16 bases separating them. The CDR3 sequence is CASSLRVGETGANVLTF. In DNA, the CDR3 is TGTGCCAGCAGTTTGAGGGTAGGCGAAACGGGGGCCAACGTCCTGACTTTC.

Only a few counts were recorded for this clonotype. The chain employs TRBV20-1 and TRBJ2-1; 15 bases are a match to TRBD2. J lost 7 bases, V lost 5 bases, and 6 bases had no gene match. The CDR3 contains 15 residues. Germline V gives CDR1 DFQATT, CDR2 SNEGSKA (reference sequence). The CDR3 reads CSALGTSGGPNEQFF. CDR3 coding DNA: TGCAGTGCTCTCGGGACTAGCGGGGGGCCTAATGAGCAGTTCTTC.

This clonotype was counted at least ten times. At one end, the junction sequence differs from germline, possibly due to a read error. The chain recombines TRBV4-3 with TRBJ2-7, with D tentatively TRBD1 (5 bases). Germline V gives CDR1 LGHNA, CDR2 YSLEER. This CDR3 spans 14 amino acids. The CDR3 DNA reads TGCGCCAGCAGCAAAGACAGCGCCTCCTACGAGCAGTACTTC. This translates into CASSKDSASYEQYF.

The chain recombines TRBV12-3 or TRBV12-4 with TRBJ2-3, with TRBD1 matching over 7 bases. This CDR3 contains 15 residues. With 3 bases clipped from V and 5 bases from J, the junction kept 8 bases outside the gene matches. The DNA for the CDR3 is TGTGCCAGCAGTTTCGGAGACAGGGTCATAGATACGCAGTATTTT. It is translated as CASSFGDRVIDTQYF.

Only a few counts were recorded for this clonotype. The rearrangement joins TRBV4-2 to TRBJ2-3, with D maybe TRBD1 (6 bases). There are 16 residues in the CDR3. Germline CDR1 and CDR2: LGHNA and YNFKEQ. V dropped 3 bases and J dropped 3 bases, with 16 bases sitting between them. The CDR3 sequence is CASSQARQAVTDTQYF. The CDR3 bases are TGTGCCAGCAGCCAGGCTAGACAGGCGGTTACAGATACGCAGTATTTT.

The sample holds many counts of this clonotype. V usage is TRBV6-6 and J usage is TRBJ1-6; D is uncertain. Germline assignment: CDR1 MNHNY and CDR2 SVGAGI (reference sequence). The length of the CDR3 is 16 residues. V lost 6 bases and J 0 bases, leaving 12 bases between the germline ends. CDR3 bases: TGTGCCAGCAGCCAGTCTAGGAGCTCCTATAATTCACCCCTCCACTTT. Its translation: CASSQSRSSYNSPLHF.

This clonotype was found many times. The rearrangement joins TRBV28 to TRBJ1-5; D not certain. Trimming left V 2 bases short and J 7 bases short, with 9 bases between. Germline CDR1 reads MDHEN; CDR2 reads SYDVKM. CDR3 length equals 13 residues. CDR3 residues: CASSLRARQPQHF. The DNA for the CDR3 is TGTGCCAGCAGTTTAAGGGCAAGGCAGCCCCAGCATTTT.

Many counts were recorded for this clonotype. V is TRBV20-1 and J is TRBJ2-7; D gene unclear. V lost 0 bases to trimming and J lost 4 bases, with 7 bases between them. CDR3 length: 12 residues. Germline V gene data show CDR1 as DFQATT and CDR2 as SNEGSKA (reference sequence). The DNA of the CDR3 is TGCAGTGCTAGAGAAAGGAGATACGAGCAGTACTTC. This sequence encodes CSARERRYEQYF.

This clonotype has a count of ten or more. The genes are TRBV15 and TRBJ2-5; 8 bases align to TRBD1. Trimming removed 1 base from V and 3 bases from J; junction bases left unmatched: 4. Germline V gene sequence: CDR1 LNHNV, CDR2 YYDKDF (reference sequence). The CDR3 consists of 15 residues. The CDR3 reads CATSRGSGGKETQYF. The CDR3 DNA sequence: TGTGCCACCAGCAGAGGATCAGGGGGCAAAGAGACCCAGTACTTC.

The chain uses TRBV11-2 and TRBJ2-3, with TRBD1 identical over 7 bases. The germline gives CDR1 SGHAT, CDR2 FQNNGV. V lost 5 bases to trimming and J lost 4 bases; unmatched junction nucleotides: 12. The CDR3 contains 16 residues. CDR3 residues: CASSQGTARRADTQYF. For the CDR3, the DNA is TGTGCCAGCAGCCAGGGGACAGCCAGAAGGGCAGATACGCAGTATTTT.

This clonotype was detected only a few times. The gene calls are TRBV6-1 and TRBJ2-6; TRBD2 aligns across 12 bases. The CDR3 is made up of 19 amino acids. Germline V gene data show CDR1 as MNHNS and CDR2 as SASEGT. The junction had 9 bases not matched to a gene; V was cut back by 6 bases and J by 0 bases. The CDR3 DNA is TGTGCCAGCAGGCGGACTAGCGGGACCGTCAACTCTGGGGCCAACGTCCTGACTTTC. Translation gives CASRRTSGTVNSGANVLTF.

Ten or more counts support this clonotype. This chain uses TRBV20-1 with TRBJ2-4, with 7 bases aligning to TRBD1. V gave up 6 bases and J gave up 0 bases; unmatched junction bases: 14. CDR1 and CDR2 from the germline V gene are DFQATT and SNEGSKA (reference sequence). This CDR3 has 17 amino acids. CDR3 DNA sequence: TGCAGTGCCGGAACAGGGGAAGGCTTTCTAGCCAAAAACATTCAGTACTTC. It yields the protein CSAGTGEGFLAKNIQYF.

The rearrangement joins TRBV7-9 to TRBJ2-3; the D is unclear. The CDR3 contains 16 residues. Per the germline V gene, CDR1 is SEHNR and CDR2 is FQNEAQ (reference sequence). Trimming shortened V by 1 base and J by 1 base, and 12 bases separated the two germline ends. CDR3 coding DNA: TGTGCCAGCAGCTTAGAGGCAGTTCTTCGCACAGATACGCAGTATTTT. This codes for CASSLEAVLRTDTQYF.

This clonotype was recorded a few times. This chain joins TRBV4-2 and TRBJ2-7; unclear D gene. Germline loops: CDR1 LGHNA, CDR2 YNFKEQ. The V end was cut by 1 base, the J end by 6 bases, with 13 bases between. The CDR3 totals 14 residues. As DNA, the CDR3 is TGTGCCAGCAGCCAAGTGGGCAGCACGGGCGAGCAGTACTTC. It is translated as CASSQVGSTGEQYF.

The chain recombines TRBV10-3 with TRBJ1-1; 7 bases map to TRBD1. The CDR3 runs 13 residues. V lost 6 bases to trimming and J lost 5 bases; unmatched junction nucleotides: 6. The germline CDR1 and CDR2 sequences are ENHRY and SYGVKD. The CDR3 here is CAISQGGETEAFF. The CDR3 DNA is TGTGCCATCAGCCAGGGGGGAGAAACTGAAGCTTTCTTT.

This clonotype was detected ten times or more. This rearrangement joins TRBV11-3 to TRBJ2-2; TRBD2 matches at 10 bases. Trimming cost V 1 base and J 6 bases; bases outside gene matches: 8. The CDR3 has 17 amino acids. From germline, CDR1 is SGHNT and CDR2 YENEEA. This chain's CDR3 is CASSLVRLAGESGELFF. In DNA form, the CDR3 reads TGTGCCAGCAGCTTAGTCCGGCTAGCGGGAGAATCCGGGGAGCTGTTTTTT. Combining the CDR3 with reference TRBV11-3 and TRBJ2-2 gives the whole variable domain EAGVVQSPRYKIIEKKQPVAFWCNPISGHNTLYWYLQNLGQGPELLIRYENEEAVDDSQLPKDRFSAERLKGVDSTLKIQPAELGDSAVYLCASSLVRLAGESGELFFGEGSRLTVL.